This T cell receptor (beta chain) was retrieved from a study of cytomegalovirus exposure and HLA in healthy donors. In the case of this clone: Antigen: not known.

This PCR relied on a set of 60 Vbeta primers and 13 Jbeta primers. Only in-frame clones appear in the TCRdb table, and some are missing; sequencing was by immunoSEQ multiplex PCR. The table includes 200,000 to 300,000 clones, 70% to 90% detected once. The CDR3 spans 17 residues. V lost 3 bases, J lost 5 bases, and 23 bases lay in between. The germline gives CDR1 MGHRA, CDR2 YSYEKL. Broader study findings: Analyzed later, most CMV-associated TCR beta chains appeared HLA-restricted. A later analysis showed HLA-associated TCR beta chains outstripping equally common others in clonal expansion. According to the study, around 150 TCR beta chains were cytomegalovirus-associated.

This receptor was identified in a woman aged 40 to 49 in good health and CMV-seropositive. The source material was PBMCs. The chain has TRBV4-1 and TRBJ2-7; a possible D gene is TRBD1 (6 bases). The CDR3 loop reads CASSQDPNRVSSDEQYF. CDR3 bases: TGCGCCAGCAGCCAGGATCCGAACAGGGTGTCATCAGACGAGCAGTACTTC.